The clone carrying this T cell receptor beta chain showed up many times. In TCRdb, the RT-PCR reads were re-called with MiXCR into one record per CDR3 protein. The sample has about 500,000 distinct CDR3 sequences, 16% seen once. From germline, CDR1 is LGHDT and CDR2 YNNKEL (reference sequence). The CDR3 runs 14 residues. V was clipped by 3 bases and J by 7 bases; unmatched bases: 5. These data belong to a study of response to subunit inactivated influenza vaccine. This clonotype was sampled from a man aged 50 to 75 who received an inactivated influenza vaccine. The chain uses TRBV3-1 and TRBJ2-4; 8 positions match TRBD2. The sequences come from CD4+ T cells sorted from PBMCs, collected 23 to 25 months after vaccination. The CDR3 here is CASSHGGVGNIQYF. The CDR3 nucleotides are TGTGCCAGCAGCCACGGGGGGGTGGGCAACATTCAGTACTTC.